The T cell receptor (beta chain) under discussion was sequenced for a study of blood T cell repertoires in COVID-19 (dated by TCRdb to 2020 to 2021). About the full investigation: Samples covering the acute and convalescent phases of COVID-19 were provided by collaborators in the United States, Italy and Spain. The material from the prospective study consisted of cDNA or gDNA derived from T cells, B-cell-depleted T cells, or PBMCs. Deeply sampled blood TCRbeta repertoires from subjects exposed to, actively infected with, or recovered from COVID-19 were included in the dataset. The repertoires were made available in a free public database intended to serve as a resource for research on the immune response to SARS-CoV-2. The samples were drawn from two sources: the first 160 participants of the ongoing ImmuneRACE study, and 1,000 to 1,500 subjects contributed by 6 global collaborators. Nearly every sample came with metadata listing a de-identified subject ID, COVID-19 status, age in years and sex. Where available, HLA class I and class II types were taken from metadata supplied by the sample provider and were not determined by assay-based typing.

TCRbeta CDR3 regions were amplified from genomic DNA using the immunoSEQ Assay, a bias-controlled multiplex PCR. Per the original workflow: The number of nucleated cells in each sample was estimated from the amplification of reference gene primers within the assay. Sequence reads were collapsed and filtered to measure the absolute abundance of every unique TCRbeta CDR3 rearrangement. Productive Simpson clonality was computed per sample as the square root of Simpson's diversity index over productive rearrangements. TCRdb holds this immuneACCESS table with in-frame rearrangements only. Some clones are missing; in checked studies, unresolved V genes explain under half, and the rest has no known cause. Clonal size and the V and J genes are those of that table, whereas D and trimming came from the DNA. Across this sample there are 95,000 to 100,000 clones, with around 87% seen only once. The top ten clones comprise around 10% of the sample.

Concerning this clone itself: No antigen is known for it. There are no base qualities to consult, and no much larger clone falls within one base.

Whole blood was collected in K2EDTA tubes by collaborating institutions according to the institutions' own protocols. For TCRbeta analysis, collaborators shipped samples as frozen whole blood, isolated PBMCs, or DNA extracted from either of those sample types. General conclusions and limits of the study: The quantity of clinical and demographic metadata differed by source and by participant and was supplied without curation.

Counted from cysteine to phenylalanine, this CDR3 has 16 amino acids. Only the CDR3 part of the read is kept: 48 bases, read in frame from the first base. V is pared back by 7 bases and J by 0 bases, with 16 bases lying between the germline termini. In the germline V gene (reference sequence), CDR1 corresponds to LNHDA and CDR2 to SQIVND. The rearrangement combines TRBV19 with TRBJ1-5; 5 matching bases give a weak D call of TRBD1. Material: peripheral blood. This clonotype was sampled from a young woman with acute or convalescent COVID-19. The nucleotide sequence is given as TGTGCCAGTACCCCCGACAGACCTTCTAGCAATCAGCCCCAGCATTTT. Translated, it gives CASTPDRPSSNQPQHF. Outside the CDR3, residues come from the reference TRBV19 and TRBJ1-5 proteins, so the full variable domain is: DGGITQSPKYLFRKEGQNVTLSCEQNLNHDAMYWYRQDPGQGLRLIYYSQIVNDFQKGDIAEGYSVSREKKESFPLTVTSAQKNPTAFYLCASTPDRPSSNQPQHFGDGTRLSIL.